This TCR beta chain was observed in a study of blood T cell repertoires in COVID-19. Study-wide background: Samples of COVID-19 (acute and convalescent) were obtained from the United States, Italy and Spain.

Assay: immunoSEQ multiplex PCR; the TCRdb copy retains only in-frame clones and omits some. This sample yields some 130,000 clones, of which approximately 83% are seen a single time; roughly 15% belongs to the top ten. This TCR was sampled from a woman aged 50 to 65 with acute or convalescent COVID-19. The sequencing input was peripheral blood.

CDR3 coding DNA: TGCGCCAGCAGCTTGACGCAGGGTGTTTACTACGAGCAGTACTTC. Translated: CASSLTQGVYYEQYF. The chain combines TRBV5-1 with TRBJ2-7; a weak D match, TRBD1 (5 bases). V lost 1 base to trimming and J lost 3 bases, with 14 bases between them. Germline CDR1 is SGHRS and CDR2 is YFSETQ. CDR3 length equals 15 residues.